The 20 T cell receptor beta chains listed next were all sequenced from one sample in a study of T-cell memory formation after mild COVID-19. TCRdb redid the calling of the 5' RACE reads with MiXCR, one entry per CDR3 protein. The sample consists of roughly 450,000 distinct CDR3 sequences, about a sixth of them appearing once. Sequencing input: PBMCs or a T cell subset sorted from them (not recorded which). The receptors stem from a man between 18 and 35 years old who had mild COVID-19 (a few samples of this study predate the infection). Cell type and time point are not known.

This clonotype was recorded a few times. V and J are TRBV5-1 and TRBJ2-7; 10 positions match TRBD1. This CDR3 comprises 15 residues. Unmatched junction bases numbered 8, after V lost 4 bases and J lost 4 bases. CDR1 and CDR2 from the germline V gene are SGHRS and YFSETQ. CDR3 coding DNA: TGCGCCAGCAGCCCATCCCCGGGACAGGGGTACGAGCAGTACTTC. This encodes CASSPSPGQGYEQYF.

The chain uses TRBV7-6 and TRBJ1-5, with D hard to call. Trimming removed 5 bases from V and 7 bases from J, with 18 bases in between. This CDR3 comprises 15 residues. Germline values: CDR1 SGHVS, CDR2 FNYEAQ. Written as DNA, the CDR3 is TGTGCCAGCAGCCCGAGAGGTCCGCACCCCCAGCCCCAGCATTTT. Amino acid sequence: CASSPRGPHPQPQHF.

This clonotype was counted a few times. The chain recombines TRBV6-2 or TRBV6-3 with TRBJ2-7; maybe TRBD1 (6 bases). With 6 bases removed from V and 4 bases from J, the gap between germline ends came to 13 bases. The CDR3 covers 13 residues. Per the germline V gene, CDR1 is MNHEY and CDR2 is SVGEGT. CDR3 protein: CASRQQGGYEQYV. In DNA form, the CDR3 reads TGTGCCAGCAGGCAACAGGGTGGGTACGAGCAGTACGTC.

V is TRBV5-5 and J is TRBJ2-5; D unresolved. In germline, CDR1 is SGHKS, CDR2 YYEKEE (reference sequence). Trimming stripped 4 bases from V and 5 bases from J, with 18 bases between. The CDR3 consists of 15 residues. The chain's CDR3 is CASSRVGRPSETQYF. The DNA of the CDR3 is TGTGCCAGCAGCCGGGTGGGCCGGCCGTCCGAGACCCAGTACTTC.

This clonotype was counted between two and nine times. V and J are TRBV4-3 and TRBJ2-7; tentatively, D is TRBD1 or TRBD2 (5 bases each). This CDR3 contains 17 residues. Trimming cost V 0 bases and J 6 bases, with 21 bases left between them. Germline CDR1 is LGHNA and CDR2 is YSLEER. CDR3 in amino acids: CASSQEAAAGIIFEQYF. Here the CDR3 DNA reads TGCGCCAGCAGCCAAGAAGCGGCGGCAGGGATTATCTTCGAGCAGTACTTC.

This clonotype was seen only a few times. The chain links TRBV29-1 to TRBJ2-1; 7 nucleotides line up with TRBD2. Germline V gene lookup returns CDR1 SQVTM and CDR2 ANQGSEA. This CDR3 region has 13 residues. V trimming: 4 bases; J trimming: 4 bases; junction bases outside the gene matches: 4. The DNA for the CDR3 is TGCAGCGTTGTATCTAGCGGTTACAATGAGCAGTTCTTC. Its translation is CSVVSSGYNEQFF.

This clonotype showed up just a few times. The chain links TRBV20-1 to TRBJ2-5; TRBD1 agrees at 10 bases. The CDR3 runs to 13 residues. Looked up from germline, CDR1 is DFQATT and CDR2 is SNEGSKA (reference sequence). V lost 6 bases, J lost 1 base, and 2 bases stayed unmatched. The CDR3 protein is CSARDRGQETQYF. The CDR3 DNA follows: TGCAGTGCCCGGGACAGGGGCCAAGAGACCCAGTACTTC.

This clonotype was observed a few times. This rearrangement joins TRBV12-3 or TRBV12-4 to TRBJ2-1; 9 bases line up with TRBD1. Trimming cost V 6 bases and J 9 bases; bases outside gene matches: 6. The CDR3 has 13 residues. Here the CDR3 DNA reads TGTGCCAGCAGGTCGACAGGGGGAGCTGAGCAGTTCTTC. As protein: CASRSTGGAEQFF.

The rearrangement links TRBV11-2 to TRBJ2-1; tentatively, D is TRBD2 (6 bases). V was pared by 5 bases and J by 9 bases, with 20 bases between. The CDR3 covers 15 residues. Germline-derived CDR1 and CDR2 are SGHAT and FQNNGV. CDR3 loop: CASSTSDWEDSEQFF. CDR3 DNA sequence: TGTGCCAGCAGCACGTCTGACTGGGAGGACTCTGAGCAGTTCTTC. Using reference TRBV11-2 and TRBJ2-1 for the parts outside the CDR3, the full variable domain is EAGVAQSPRYKIIEKRQSVAFWCNPISGHATLYWYQQILGQGPKLLIQFQNNGVVDDSQLPKDRFSAERLKGVDSTLKIQPAKLEDSAVYLCASSTSDWEDSEQFFGPGTRLTVL.

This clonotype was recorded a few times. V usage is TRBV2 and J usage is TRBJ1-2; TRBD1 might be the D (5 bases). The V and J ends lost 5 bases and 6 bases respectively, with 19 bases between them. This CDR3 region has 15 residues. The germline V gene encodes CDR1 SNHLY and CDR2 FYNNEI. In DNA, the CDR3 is TGTGCCAGCAGTAACCGCGGGACCGGGGCGGATGGCTACACCTTC. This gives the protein CASSNRGTGADGYTF.

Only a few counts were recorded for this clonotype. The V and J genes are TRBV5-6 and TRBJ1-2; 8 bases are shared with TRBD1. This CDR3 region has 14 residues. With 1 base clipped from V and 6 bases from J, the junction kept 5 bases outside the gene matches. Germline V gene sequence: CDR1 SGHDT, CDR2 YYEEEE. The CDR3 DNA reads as TGTGCCAGCAGCTTGCGGACAGGGATGAATGGCTACACCTTC. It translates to CASSLRTGMNGYTF.

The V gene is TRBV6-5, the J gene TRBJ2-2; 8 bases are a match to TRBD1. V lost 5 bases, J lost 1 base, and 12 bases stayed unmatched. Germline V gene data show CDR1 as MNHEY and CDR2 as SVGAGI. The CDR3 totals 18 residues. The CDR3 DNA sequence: TGTGCCAGCAGTCGTACCTACATCGGGACAGGGAACACCGGGGAGCTGTTTTTT. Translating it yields CASSRTYIGTGNTGELFF.

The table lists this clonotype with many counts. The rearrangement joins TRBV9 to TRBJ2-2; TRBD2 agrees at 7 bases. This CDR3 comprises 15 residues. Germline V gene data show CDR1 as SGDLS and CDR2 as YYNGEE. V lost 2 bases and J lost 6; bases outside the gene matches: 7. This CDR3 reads CASSVGGTQAGELFF. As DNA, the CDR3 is TGTGCCAGCAGCGTCGGGGGGACTCAAGCCGGGGAGCTGTTTTTT.

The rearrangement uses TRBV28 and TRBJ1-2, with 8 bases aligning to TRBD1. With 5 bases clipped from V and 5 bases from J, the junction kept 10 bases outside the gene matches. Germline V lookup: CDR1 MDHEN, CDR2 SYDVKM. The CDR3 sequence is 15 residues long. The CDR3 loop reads CASSPGGQGGYGYTF. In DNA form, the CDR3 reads TGTGCCAGCAGTCCGGGAGGACAGGGAGGATATGGCTACACCTTC.

The CDR3 here is CASTDREGRTF. The CDR3 nucleotides read TGCGCCAGCACCGACAGGGAGGGTCGCACCTTC. V and J are TRBV5-1 and TRBJ1-2; 7 bases line up with TRBD1. This CDR3 has 11 residues. Germline lookup yields CDR1 SGHRS and CDR2 YFSETQ. V trimming: 6 bases; J trimming: 13 bases; junction bases outside the gene matches: 9.

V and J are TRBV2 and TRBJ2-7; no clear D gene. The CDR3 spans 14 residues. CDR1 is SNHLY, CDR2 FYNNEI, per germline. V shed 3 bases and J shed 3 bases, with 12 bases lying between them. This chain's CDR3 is CASSDGNASYEQYF. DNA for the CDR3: TGTGCCAGCAGTGATGGGAACGCCAGCTACGAGCAGTACTTC.

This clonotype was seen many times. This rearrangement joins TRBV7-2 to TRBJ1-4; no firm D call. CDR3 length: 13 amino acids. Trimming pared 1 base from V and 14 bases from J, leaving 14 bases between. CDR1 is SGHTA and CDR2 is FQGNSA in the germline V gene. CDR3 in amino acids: CASSLGATETLFF. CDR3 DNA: TGTGCCAGCAGCTTAGGGGCGACGGAAACTCTGTTTTTT.

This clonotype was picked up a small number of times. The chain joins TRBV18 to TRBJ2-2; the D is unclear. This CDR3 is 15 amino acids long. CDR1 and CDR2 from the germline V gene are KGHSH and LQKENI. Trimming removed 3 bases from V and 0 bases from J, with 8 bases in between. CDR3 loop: CASSPTVANTGELFF. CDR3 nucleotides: TGTGCCAGCTCACCGACGGTTGCGAACACCGGGGAGCTGTTTTTT.

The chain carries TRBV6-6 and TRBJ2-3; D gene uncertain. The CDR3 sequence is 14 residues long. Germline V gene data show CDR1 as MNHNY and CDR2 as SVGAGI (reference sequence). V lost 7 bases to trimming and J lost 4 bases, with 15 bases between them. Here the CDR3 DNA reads TGTGCCAGCACGCCTCGTGTGCCCCCAGATACGCAGTATTTT. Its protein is CASTPRVPPDTQYF.

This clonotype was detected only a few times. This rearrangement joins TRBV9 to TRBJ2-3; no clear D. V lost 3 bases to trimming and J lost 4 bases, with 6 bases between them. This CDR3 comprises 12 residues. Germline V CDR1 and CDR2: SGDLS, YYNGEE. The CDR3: CASSGPPDTQYF. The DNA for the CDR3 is TGTGCCAGCAGCGGGCCCCCAGATACGCAGTATTTT.